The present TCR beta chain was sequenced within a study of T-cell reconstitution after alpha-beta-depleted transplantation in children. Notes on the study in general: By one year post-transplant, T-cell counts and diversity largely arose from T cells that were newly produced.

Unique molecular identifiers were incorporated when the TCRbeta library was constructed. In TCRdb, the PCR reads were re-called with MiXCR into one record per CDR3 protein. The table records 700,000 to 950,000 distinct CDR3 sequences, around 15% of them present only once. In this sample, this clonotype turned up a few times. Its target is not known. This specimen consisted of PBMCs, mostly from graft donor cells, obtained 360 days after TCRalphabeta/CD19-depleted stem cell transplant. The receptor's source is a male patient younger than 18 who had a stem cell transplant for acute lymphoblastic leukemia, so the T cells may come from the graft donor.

The CDR3, as DNA: TGTGCCAGCAGTGATCCCAGCGGGGTTACCTACGAGCAGTACTTC. This encodes CASSDPSGVTYEQYF. The chain couples TRBV6-1 to TRBJ2-7; 7 bases are a match to TRBD2. Germline-derived CDR1 and CDR2 are MNHNS and SASEGT. This CDR3 has 15 amino acids. Trimming removed 3 bases from V and 2 bases from J; junction bases left unmatched: 7.